The source of this T cell receptor beta chain is a study of CD8 T cells in Susac syndrome. With random hexamers, reverse transcription was performed on about 0.45 to 1 ug of RNA. Amplification of TCR beta CDR3 used immunoSEQ multiplex PCR across 54 Vbeta and 13 Jbeta. Each CDR3 protein gets one entry after TCRdb re-called the immunoSEQ multiplex PCR reads with MiXCR. The sample has 100,000 to 150,000 distinct CDR3 sequences, around 94% seen once; the top ten hold around 0.2%. Points on this clonotype: Antigen unknown.

Diagnostic criteria defined recently for definite or probable disease were met by the Susac syndrome patients. Purification of the CD8+ and CD4+ T cells relied on negative isolation, and TEMRA cells underwent FACS enrichment. Broader study findings: Acknowledgment was made by the study that its TCR sequencing and HLA analysis involved a relatively small number of individuals.

V shed 0 bases and J 8 bases; nucleotides not matched to a gene: 9. The germline V gene has CDR1 SGHDN and CDR2 FVKESK. This CDR3 has 15 residues. This chain links TRBV14 with TRBJ1-2; 7 bases agree with TRBD1. This sequence originates from a human donor with Susac syndrome. The specimen was CD8+ T cells from PBMCs. In nucleotides, the CDR3 is TGTGCCAGCAGCCAAGACGCCGGGACAGTCGAAGGCTACACCTTC. Protein: CASSQDAGTVEGYTF. The full variable domain, completed using reference TRBV14 and TRBJ1-2, is EAGVTQFPSHSVIEKGQTVTLRCDPISGHDNLYWYRRVMGKEIKFLLHFVKESKQDESGMPNNRFLAERTGGTYSTLKVQPAELEDSGVYFCASSQDAGTVEGYTFGSGTRLTVV.